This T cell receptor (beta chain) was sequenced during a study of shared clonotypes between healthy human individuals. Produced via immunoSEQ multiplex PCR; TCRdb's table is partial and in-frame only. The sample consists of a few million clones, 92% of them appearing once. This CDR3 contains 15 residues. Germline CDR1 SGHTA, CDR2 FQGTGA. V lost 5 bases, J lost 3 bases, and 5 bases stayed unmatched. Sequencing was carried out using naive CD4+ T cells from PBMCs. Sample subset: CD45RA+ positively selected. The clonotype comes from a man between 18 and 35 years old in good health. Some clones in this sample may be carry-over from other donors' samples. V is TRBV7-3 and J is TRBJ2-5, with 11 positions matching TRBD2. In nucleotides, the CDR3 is TGTGCCAGCAGCCCGACTAGCGGGGCAGAAGAGACCCAGTACTTC. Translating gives CASSPTSGAEETQYF.